The source of this TCR beta chain is a study of blood T cell repertoires in COVID-19. Study at large: In each case, the material was cDNA or gDNA derived from T cells, B-cell-depleted T cells, or PBMCs.

This clone was counted only a few times. Per the study methods: For nucleated cells, counts were estimated from reference gene primer amplification. TCRdb's table, derived via immunoSEQ multiplex PCR, lists solely in-frame clones and lacks some. From that table come the V and J calls and clone size; the DNA was used to work out D and trimming. The table has under 400,000 clones, under 90% seen once; the top ten hold 2.9%. The sequenced material came from peripheral blood. The clonotype originates from a woman under 40 with COVID-19, enrolled during active disease.

Here the CDR3 DNA reads TGTGCCAGCAGTCTCAGGGATCTGGGCACTGAAGCTTTCTTT. This translates into CASSLRDLGTEAFF. The rearrangement uses TRBV6-4 and TRBJ1-1, with D tentatively TRBD1 (5 bases). Trimming removed 5 bases from V and 4 bases from J, with 14 bases in between. CDR1 is MRHNA and CDR2 is SNTAGT in the germline V gene. This CDR3 spans 14 amino acids.